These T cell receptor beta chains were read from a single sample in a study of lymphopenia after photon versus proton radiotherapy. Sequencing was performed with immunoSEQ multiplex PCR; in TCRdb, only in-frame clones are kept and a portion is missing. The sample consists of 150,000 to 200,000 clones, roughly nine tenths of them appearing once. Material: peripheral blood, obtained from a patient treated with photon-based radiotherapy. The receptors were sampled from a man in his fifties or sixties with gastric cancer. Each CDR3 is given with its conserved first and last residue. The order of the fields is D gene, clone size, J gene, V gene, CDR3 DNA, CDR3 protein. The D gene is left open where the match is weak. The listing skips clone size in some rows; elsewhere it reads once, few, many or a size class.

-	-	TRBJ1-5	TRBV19	TGTGCCAGTAGTATCCAACAGTCAAATCAGCCCCAGCATTTT	CASSIQQSNQPQHF
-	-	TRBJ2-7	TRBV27	TGTGCCAGCAGTTTATCCGTCGCCTACGAGCAGTACTTC	CASSLSVAYEQYF
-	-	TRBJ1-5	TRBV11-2	TGTGCCAGCAGGGGGGAGGGACAGCCCCAGCATTTT	CASRGEGQPQHF
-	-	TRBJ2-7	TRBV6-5	TGTGCCAGCAGTTTCTCCACCCTCCCCCTCTACGAGCAGTACTTC	CASSFSTLPLYEQYF
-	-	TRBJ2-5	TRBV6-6	TGTGCCAGCAGTTCGGGGACTGGGGGGCCAGGGACCCAGTACTTC	CASSSGTGGPGTQYF
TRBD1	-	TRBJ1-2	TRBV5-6	TGTGCCAGCAGCGCGGGGACAGGGAATAACTATGGCTACACCTTC	CASSAGTGNNYGYTF
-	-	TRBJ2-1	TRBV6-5	TGTGCCAGCAGTTACGTCCCGGGGGGCCCGGGGTTCTTC	CASSYVPGGPGFF
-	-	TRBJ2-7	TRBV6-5	TGTGCCAGCAGTTACTCGATACAGAACTACGAGCAGTACTTC	CASSYSIQNYEQYF
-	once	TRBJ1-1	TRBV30	TGTGCCTGGAGCCTTCAAACAGGGAAAGCTTTCTTT	CAWSLQTGKAFF
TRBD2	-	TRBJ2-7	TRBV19	TGTGCCAGTAGTATTGGTAGCGGGAGCTCCTACGAGCAGTACTTC	CASSIGSGSSYEQYF
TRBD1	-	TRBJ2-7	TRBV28	TGTGCCAGCAGTTTATCAGGGACAGACTACGAGCAGTACTTC	CASSLSGTDYEQYF
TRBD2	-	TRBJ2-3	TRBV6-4	TGTGCCAGCAGTGAGGCGGGGGGCACAGATACGCAGTATTTT	CASSEAGGTDTQYF
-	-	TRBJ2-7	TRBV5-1	TGCGCCAGCAGCTTTCCGCGGGGCCACGAGCAGTACTTC	CASSFPRGHEQYF
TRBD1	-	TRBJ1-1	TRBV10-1	TGCGCCAGCGGAAGGACAGGCACTGAAGCTTTCTTT	CASGRTGTEAFF
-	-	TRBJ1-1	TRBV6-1	TGTGCCAGCAGCAACAGGAACACTGAAGCTTTCTTT	CASSNRNTEAFF
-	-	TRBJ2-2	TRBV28	TGTGCCAGCCTAACGACGGACACCGGGGAGCTGTTTTTT	CASLTTDTGELFF
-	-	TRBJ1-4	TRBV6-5	TGTGCCAGCAGGCGAGACTCGTCGGGCGATGAAAAACTGTTTTTT	CASRRDSSGDEKLFF
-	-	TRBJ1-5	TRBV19	TGTGCCAGTAGTATTGGGGGCAATCAGCCCCAGCATTTT	CASSIGGNQPQHF
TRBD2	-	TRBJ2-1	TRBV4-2	TGTGCCAGCAGCCAAGTAGGGACTAGCGGGAGCGATGAGCAGTTCTTC	CASSQVGTSGSDEQFF
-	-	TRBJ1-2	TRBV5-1	TGCGCCAGCAGCTTGGCGGGCGGGGATAACTATGGCTACACCTTC	CASSLAGGDNYGYTF
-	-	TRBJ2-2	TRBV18	TGTGCCAGCTCACCACCAGGAAACACCGGGGAGCTGTTTTTT	CASSPPGNTGELFF
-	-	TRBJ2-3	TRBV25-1	TGTGCCAGCAGTGACCCCCCAGGGCGGGCAGATACGCAGTATTTT	CASSDPPGRADTQYF
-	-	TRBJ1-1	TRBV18	TGTGCCAGCTCACCGACGACAGCAAACACTGAAGCTTTCTTT	CASSPTTANTEAFF